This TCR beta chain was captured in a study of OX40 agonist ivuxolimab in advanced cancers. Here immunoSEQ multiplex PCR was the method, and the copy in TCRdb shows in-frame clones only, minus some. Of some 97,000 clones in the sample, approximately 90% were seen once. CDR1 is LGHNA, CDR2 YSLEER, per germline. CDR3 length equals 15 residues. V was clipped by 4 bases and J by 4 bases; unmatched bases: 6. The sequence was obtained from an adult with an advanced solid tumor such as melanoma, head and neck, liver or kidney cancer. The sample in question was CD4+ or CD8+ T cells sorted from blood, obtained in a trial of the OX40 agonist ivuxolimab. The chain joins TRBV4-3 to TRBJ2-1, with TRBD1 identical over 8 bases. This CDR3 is CASSPDRAGYNEQFF. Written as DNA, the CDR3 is TGCGCCAGCAGCCCGGACAGGGCTGGGTACAATGAGCAGTTCTTC.